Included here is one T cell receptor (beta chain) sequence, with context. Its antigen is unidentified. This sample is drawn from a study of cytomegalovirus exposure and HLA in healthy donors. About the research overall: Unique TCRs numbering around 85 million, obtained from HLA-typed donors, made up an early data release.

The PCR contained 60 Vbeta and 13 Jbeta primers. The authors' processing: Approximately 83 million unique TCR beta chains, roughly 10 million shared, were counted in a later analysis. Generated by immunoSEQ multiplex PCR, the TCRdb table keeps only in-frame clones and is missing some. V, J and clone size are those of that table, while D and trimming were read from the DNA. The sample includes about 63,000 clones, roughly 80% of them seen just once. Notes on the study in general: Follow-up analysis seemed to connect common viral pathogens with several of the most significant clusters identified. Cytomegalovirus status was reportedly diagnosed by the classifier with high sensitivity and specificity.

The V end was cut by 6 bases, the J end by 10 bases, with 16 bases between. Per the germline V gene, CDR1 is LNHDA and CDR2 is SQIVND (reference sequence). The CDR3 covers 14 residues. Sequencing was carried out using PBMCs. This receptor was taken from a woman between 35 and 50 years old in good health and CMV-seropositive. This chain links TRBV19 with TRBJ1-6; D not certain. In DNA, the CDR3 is TGTGCCAGTAGCATGACCGGCCTCGGGTCACCCCTCCACTTT. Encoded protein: CASSMTGLGSPLHF.